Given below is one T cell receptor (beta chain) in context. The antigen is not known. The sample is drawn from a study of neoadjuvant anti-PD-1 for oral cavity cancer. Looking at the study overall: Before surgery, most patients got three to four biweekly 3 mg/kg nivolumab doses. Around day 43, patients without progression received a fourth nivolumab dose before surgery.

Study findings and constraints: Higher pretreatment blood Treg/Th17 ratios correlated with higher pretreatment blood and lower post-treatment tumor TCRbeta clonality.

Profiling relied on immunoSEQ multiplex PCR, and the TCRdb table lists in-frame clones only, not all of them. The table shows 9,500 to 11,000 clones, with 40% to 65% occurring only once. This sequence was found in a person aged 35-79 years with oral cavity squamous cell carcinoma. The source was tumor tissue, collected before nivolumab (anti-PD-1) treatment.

CDR3 sequence reads: CASSPPSKNTEAFF. In nucleotides, the CDR3 is TGTGCCAGCAGCCCGCCCTCCAAGAACACTGAAGCTTTCTTT. The chain recombines TRBV7-2 with TRBJ1-1; D is undetermined. The germline V and J ends were trimmed by 5 bases and 1 base, with 11 bases remaining between them. The CDR3 runs to 14 residues. Germline V gene lookup returns CDR1 SGHTA and CDR2 FQGNSA.